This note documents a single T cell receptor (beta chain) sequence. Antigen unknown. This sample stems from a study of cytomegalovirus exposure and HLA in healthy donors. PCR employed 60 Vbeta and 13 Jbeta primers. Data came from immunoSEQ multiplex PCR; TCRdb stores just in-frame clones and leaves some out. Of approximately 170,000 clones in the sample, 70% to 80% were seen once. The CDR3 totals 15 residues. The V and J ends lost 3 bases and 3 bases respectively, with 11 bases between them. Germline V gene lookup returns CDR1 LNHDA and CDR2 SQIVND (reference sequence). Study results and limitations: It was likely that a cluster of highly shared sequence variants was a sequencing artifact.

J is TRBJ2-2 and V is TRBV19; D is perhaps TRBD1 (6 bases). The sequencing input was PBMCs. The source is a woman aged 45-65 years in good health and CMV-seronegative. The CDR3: CASSIGDTYTGELFF. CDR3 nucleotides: TGTGCCAGTAGTATCGGGGACACCTACACCGGGGAGCTGTTTTTT.